The next 15 T cell receptor beta chains were all read from a single sample in a study of graft-versus-host responses after intestinal transplantation. Using immunoSEQ multiplex PCR, the repertoire was profiled, and TCRdb retains in-frame clones only, with some absent. Among 9,000 to 10,000 clones listed, about 75% were seen once. Intraepithelial and lamina propria lymphocytes were released after the graft tissue was processed. Sequenced here: ileum tissue, sampled approximately 16 months after intestinal transplantation. The receptors were gathered from a human patient who received an intestinal transplant, so some T cells may come from the graft donor.

The V gene is TRBV25-1, the J gene TRBJ2-7; 8 positions agree with TRBD1. Trimming took 8 bases from V and 5 from J; bases not matched to a gene: 14. This CDR3 has 15 amino acids. Germline V lookup: CDR1 MGHDK, CDR2 SYGVNS. This CDR3 is CASSFSGTGKNEQYF. Here the CDR3 DNA reads TGTGCCAGCTCTTTTTCCGGGACAGGTAAAAACGAGCAGTACTTC.

This clone has more than one count but fewer than ten. The same CDR3 arises from other DNA sequences in this sample as well. The rearrangement uses TRBV5-1 and TRBJ2-6, with a weak D call TRBD1 (6 bases). V shed 2 bases and J shed 4 bases, with 16 bases lying between them. CDR1 is SGHRS, CDR2 YFSETQ, per germline. The CDR3 spans 17 residues. CDR3 nucleotide sequence: TGCGCCAGCAGCTTAGAGAGGGGGAACGGGGGGGCCAACGTCCTGACTTTC. The encoded protein is CASSLERGNGGANVLTF.

The rearrangement links TRBV5-6 to TRBJ2-7; D ambiguous. The CDR3 sequence is 12 residues long. Trimming took 0 bases from V and 2 from J, leaving 3 bases between them. Per the germline V gene, CDR1 is SGHDT and CDR2 is YYEEEE. Here the CDR3 DNA reads TGTGCCAGCAGCTTGGGCACCTACGAGCAGTACTTC. Translated, it gives CASSLGTYEQYF.

CDR3 bases: TGTGCCAGCAGTGACCCGGGGCAGTTACCCTACGAGCAGTACTTC. Amino acid sequence: CASSDPGQLPYEQYF. The chain recombines TRBV6-1 with TRBJ2-7; either TRBD1 or TRBD2 may supply D (5 bases each). V was clipped by 3 bases and J by 2 bases, with 14 bases between them. The CDR3 extends over 15 amino acids. Germline V gene lookup returns CDR1 MNHNS and CDR2 SASEGT.

The V and J genes are TRBV2 and TRBJ2-7; TRBD2 aligns across 9 bases. The V segment lost 3 bases and the J segment 2 bases; nucleotides outside the gene matches: 5. The CDR3 runs 15 residues. Germline V gene sequence: CDR1 SNHLY, CDR2 FYNNEI. The CDR3 is CASSDGGRAAYEQYF. CDR3 bases: TGTGCCAGCAGTGATGGCGGGAGGGCGGCCTACGAGCAGTACTTC. Using reference TRBV2 and TRBJ2-7 for the parts outside the CDR3, the full variable domain is EPEVTQTPSHQVTQMGQEVILRCVPISNHLYFYWYRQILGQKVEFLVSFYNNEISEKSEIFDDQFSVERPDGSNFTLKIRSTKLEDSAMYFCASSDGGRAAYEQYFGPGTRLTVT.

CDR3 protein: CASRFTSGGYEQYF. The CDR3 DNA follows: TGCGCCAGCAGATTTACTAGCGGGGGCTACGAGCAGTACTTC. The chain recombines TRBV5-1 with TRBJ2-7, with 11 bases fitting TRBD2. The CDR3 covers 14 residues. The germline CDR1 and CDR2 sequences are SGHRS and YFSETQ. With V trimmed by 5 bases and J by 3 bases, 4 bases remained unmatched.

The chain joins TRBV18 to TRBJ2-3, with D tentatively TRBD2 (5 bases). V was shortened by 2 bases and J by 0 bases, with 9 bases between the two germline ends. There are 15 residues in the CDR3. The germline V gene has CDR1 KGHSH and CDR2 LQKENI. Here the CDR3 DNA reads TGTGCCAGCTCACCAGACCGGACTAGCACAGATACGCAGTATTTT. It translates to CASSPDRTSTDTQYF.

This clone was recorded only once. Relative to the germline gene, one junction end is altered; a read error may explain this. J is TRBJ2-3 and V is TRBV4-2; TRBD2 might be the D (5 bases). The CDR3 has 13 amino acids. Germline-derived CDR1 and CDR2 are LGHNA and YNFKEQ. The CDR3 region has the DNA TGTGCCGGCAGCCTCGGGGAGACAGATACGCAGTATTTT. Translated, it gives CAGSLGETDTQYF.

This clone was seen a single time. The chain carries TRBV6-5 and TRBJ2-7; the D gene could be TRBD1 or TRBD2 (5 bases each). V was pared by 7 bases and J by 3 bases, with 13 bases between. The CDR3 totals 13 residues. Germline assignment: CDR1 MNHEY and CDR2 SVGAGI. CDR3 amino acids: CASTRGPVYEQYF. CDR3 DNA sequence: TGTGCCAGCACAAGGGGACCCGTCTACGAGCAGTACTTC.

J is TRBJ1-2 and V is TRBV19, with D tentatively TRBD1 (6 bases). V lost 0 bases and J lost 10, with 15 bases in between. CDR3 length: 14 residues. CDR1 is LNHDA, CDR2 SQIVND, per germline (reference sequence). The CDR3 protein is CASSIEAGAIDYTF. The DNA for the CDR3 is TGTGCCAGTAGTATAGAAGCGGGGGCGATTGACTACACCTTC. The entire variable domain, with the rest obtained from reference TRBV19 and TRBJ1-2, is as follows: DGGITQSPKYLFRKEGQNVTLSCEQNLNHDAMYWYRQDPGQGLRLIYYSQIVNDFQKGDIAEGYSVSREKKESFPLTVTSAQKNPTAFYLCASSIEAGAIDYTFGSGTRLTVV.

The rearrangement links TRBV7-8 to TRBJ1-5, with D perhaps TRBD1 (5 bases). CDR3 length equals 15 residues. Per the germline V gene, CDR1 is SGHVS and CDR2 is FQNEAQ. V was pared by 1 base and J by 4 bases, with 11 bases between. The CDR3 region has the DNA TGTGCCAGCAGCTTAGACAGACAGACTAATCAGCCCCAGCATTTT. Its protein is CASSLDRQTNQPQHF.

The chain combines TRBV27 with TRBJ2-5; D unclear. The tail of the sequence fits TRBJ2-7 better, so the J call may be wrong. CDR3 length: 10 amino acids. Per germline, CDR1 MNHEY and CDR2 SMNVEV (reference sequence). CDR3 loop: CASSPGEQYF. The CDR3 coding sequence is TGTGCCAGCTCCCCAGGCGAGCAGTACTTC.

The chain links TRBV5-1 to TRBJ2-2, with D hard to call. This CDR3 is 15 amino acids long. Trimming shortened V by 5 bases and J by 2 bases, and 13 bases separated the two germline ends. In germline, CDR1 is SGHRS, CDR2 YFSETQ. The CDR3 nucleotides read TGCGCCAGCAGTGGCCAGATTCCTAACACCGGGGAGCTGTTTTTT. This gives the protein CASSGQIPNTGELFF.

This sequence joins TRBV6-1 and TRBJ1-2; D unresolved. Between the trimmed V and J ends, which lost 5 bases and 4 bases, there was a span of 14 bases. The CDR3 loop spans 14 amino acids. Germline loops: CDR1 MNHNS, CDR2 SASEGT. CDR3: CASSKPSGSYGYTF. CDR3 DNA: TGTGCCAGCAGTAAACCCAGTGGGTCCTATGGCTACACCTTC.

The chain couples TRBV5-8 to TRBJ2-7; a possible D gene is TRBD2 (6 bases). CDR1 and CDR2 from the germline V gene are SGHTS and YDEGEE. CDR3 length: 16 amino acids. The V and J ends lost 4 bases and 2 bases respectively, with 19 bases between them. The CDR3 region is CASSKRIGTPPYEQYF. The DNA for the CDR3 is TGTGCCAGCAGCAAAAGAATCGGGACTCCCCCCTACGAGCAGTACTTC.